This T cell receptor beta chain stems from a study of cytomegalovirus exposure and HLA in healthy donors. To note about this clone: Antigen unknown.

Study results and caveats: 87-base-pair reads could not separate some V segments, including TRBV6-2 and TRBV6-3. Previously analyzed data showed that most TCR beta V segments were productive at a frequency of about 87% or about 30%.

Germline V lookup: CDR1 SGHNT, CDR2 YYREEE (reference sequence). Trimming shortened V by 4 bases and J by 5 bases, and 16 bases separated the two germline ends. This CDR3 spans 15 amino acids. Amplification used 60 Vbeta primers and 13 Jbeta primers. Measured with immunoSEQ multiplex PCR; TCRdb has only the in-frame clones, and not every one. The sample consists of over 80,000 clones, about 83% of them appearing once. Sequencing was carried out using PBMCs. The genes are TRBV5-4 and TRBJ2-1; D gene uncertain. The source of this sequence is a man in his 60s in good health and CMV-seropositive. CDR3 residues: CASSLGAGWNNEQFF. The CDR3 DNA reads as TGTGCCAGCAGCCTTGGTGCAGGTTGGAACAATGAGCAGTTCTTC.